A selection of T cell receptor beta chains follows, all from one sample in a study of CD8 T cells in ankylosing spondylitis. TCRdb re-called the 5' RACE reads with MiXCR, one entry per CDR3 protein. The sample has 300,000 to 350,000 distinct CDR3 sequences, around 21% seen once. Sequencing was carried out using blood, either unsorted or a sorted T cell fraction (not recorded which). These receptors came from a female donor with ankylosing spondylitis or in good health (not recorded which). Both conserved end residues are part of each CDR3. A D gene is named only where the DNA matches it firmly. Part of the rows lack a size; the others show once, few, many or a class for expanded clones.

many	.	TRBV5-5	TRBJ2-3	CASSFLAEGGDTQYF	TGTGCCAGCAGCTTCTTGGCGGAGGGGGGAGATACGCAGTATTTT
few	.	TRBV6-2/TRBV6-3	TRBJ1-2	CASTKDGGNYGYTF	TGTGCCAGCACCAAGGACGGGGGAAACTATGGCTACACCTTC
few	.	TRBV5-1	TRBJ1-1	CASSFDGNEAFF	TGCGCCAGCAGCTTCGACGGCAATGAAGCTTTCTTT
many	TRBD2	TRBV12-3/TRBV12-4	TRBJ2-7	CASTPREGRYEQYF	TGTGCCAGCACTCCAAGGGAGGGCCGGTACGAGCAGTACTTC
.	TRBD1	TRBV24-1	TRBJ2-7	CATSDPRGQGEEQYF	TGTGCCACCAGTGATCCCCGGGGACAGGGCGAAGAGCAGTACTTC
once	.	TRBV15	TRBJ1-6	CATSRDVNSPLHF	TGTGCCACCAGCAGAGATGTGAATTCACCCCTCCACTTT
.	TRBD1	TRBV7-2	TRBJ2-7	CASSQYTGAAYEQYF	TGTGCCAGCAGCCAATACACAGGGGCGGCCTACGAGCAGTACTTC
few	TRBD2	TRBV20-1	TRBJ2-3	CSVEAGDPDTQYF	TGCAGTGTCGAAGCGGGAGACCCAGATACGCAGTATTTT
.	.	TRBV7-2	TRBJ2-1	CASSATGTDYNEQFF	TGTGCCAGCAGCGCTACCGGGACTGATTACAATGAGCAGTTCTTC
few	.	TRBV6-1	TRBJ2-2	CASQARRNTGELFF	TGTGCCAGCCAAGCTAGACGAAACACCGGGGAGCTGTTTTTT
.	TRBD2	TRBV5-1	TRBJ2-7	CASSPRTSGKHF	TGCGCCAGCAGCCCTCGGACTAGCGGAAAACACTTC
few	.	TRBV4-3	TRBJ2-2	CASSLRMNTGELFF	TGCGCCAGCAGCCTTCGTATGAACACCGGGGAGCTGTTTTTT
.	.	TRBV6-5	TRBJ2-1	CASSLERTSYNEQFF	TGTGCCAGCAGTTTAGAACGGACTTCCTACAATGAGCAGTTCTTC
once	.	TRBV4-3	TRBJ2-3	CASSQLHHTQYF	TGCGCCAGCAGCCAACTACATCATACGCAGTATTTT
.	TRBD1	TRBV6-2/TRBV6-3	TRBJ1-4	CASSYDRGNEKLFF	TGTGCCAGCAGTTACGACAGGGGGAATGAAAAACTGTTTTTT
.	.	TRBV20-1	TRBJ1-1	CSPPADRTEAFF	TGCAGCCCACCTGCAGATCGCACTGAAGCTTTCTTT
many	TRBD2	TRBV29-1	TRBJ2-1	CSADGRLAGKGQFF	TGCAGCGCCGACGGTAGGCTAGCGGGAAAAGGGCAGTTCTTC
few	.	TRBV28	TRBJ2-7	CASTGGTPSYEQYF	TGTGCCAGCACCGGCGGGACTCCTTCCTACGAGCAGTACTTC
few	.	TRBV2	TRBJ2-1	CASRTLVSSYNEQFF	TGTGCCAGCAGGACCTTGGTAAGCTCCTACAATGAGCAGTTCTTC
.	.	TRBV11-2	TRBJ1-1	CASSFNRAPGSTEAFF	TGTGCCAGCAGCTTCAACCGGGCCCCAGGGAGCACTGAAGCTTTCTTT
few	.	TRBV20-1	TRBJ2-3	CSARVPGSGDTQYF	TGCAGTGCTAGAGTCCCCGGGAGTGGGGATACGCAGTATTTT
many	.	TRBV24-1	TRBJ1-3	CATSDSDASSGNTIYF	TGTGCCACCAGTGATTCGGACGCGAGCTCTGGAAACACCATATATTTT
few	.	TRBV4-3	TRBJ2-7	CASSQDWGNHYEQYF	TGCGCCAGCAGCCAAGATTGGGGGAATCACTACGAGCAGTACTTC
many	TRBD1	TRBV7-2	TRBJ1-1	CASSVQGETKAFF	TGTGCCAGCAGCGTACAGGGGGAAACTAAAGCTTTCTTT
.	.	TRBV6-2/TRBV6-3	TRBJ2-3	CASSHGARAPQYF	TGTGCCAGCAGTCACGGCGCCCGCGCCCCGCAGTATTTT
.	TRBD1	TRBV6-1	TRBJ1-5	CASSDRDRGYQPQHF	TGTGCCAGCAGCGACCGGGACAGGGGATATCAGCCCCAGCATTTT
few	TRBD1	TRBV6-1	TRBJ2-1	CASSLRDRGRNEQFF	TGTGCCAGCAGCCTTCGGGACAGGGGGCGAAATGAGCAGTTCTTC
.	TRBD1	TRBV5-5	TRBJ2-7	CASSSPSRGLYEQYF	TGTGCCAGCAGCTCCCCATCCAGGGGGCTCTACGAGCAGTACTTC
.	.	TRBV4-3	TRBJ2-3	CASSQDVLATDTQYF	TGCGCCAGCAGCCAAGATGTGCTAGCGACAGATACGCAGTATTTT